This T cell receptor (beta chain) is drawn from a study of blood T cells in healthy people across ages. A sample-barcoded 5' primer and a J-beta primer mix were used in a second PCR of roughly 7 to 12 cycles. Each cDNA molecule, via a template-switch adaptor with 12 random nucleotides, was tagged. TCRdb passed the 5' RACE reads through MiXCR, listing each CDR3 protein once. The sample lists some 1.4 million distinct CDR3 sequences, 35% to 45% occurring once. The TCR was taken from a woman younger than 30 in good health. Sequenced material: blood.

This CDR3 is CASSFDRAGTEAFF. The CDR3 nucleotides read TGTGCCAGCAGCTTCGACAGGGCGGGTACTGAAGCTTTCTTT. This chain joins TRBV11-1 and TRBJ1-1; 7 nucleotides align to TRBD1. The CDR3 spans 14 residues. After removal of 3 bases from V and 5 bases from J, the junction contained 6 bases not matched to a gene. In germline, CDR1 is SGHAT, CDR2 FQDESV (reference sequence).